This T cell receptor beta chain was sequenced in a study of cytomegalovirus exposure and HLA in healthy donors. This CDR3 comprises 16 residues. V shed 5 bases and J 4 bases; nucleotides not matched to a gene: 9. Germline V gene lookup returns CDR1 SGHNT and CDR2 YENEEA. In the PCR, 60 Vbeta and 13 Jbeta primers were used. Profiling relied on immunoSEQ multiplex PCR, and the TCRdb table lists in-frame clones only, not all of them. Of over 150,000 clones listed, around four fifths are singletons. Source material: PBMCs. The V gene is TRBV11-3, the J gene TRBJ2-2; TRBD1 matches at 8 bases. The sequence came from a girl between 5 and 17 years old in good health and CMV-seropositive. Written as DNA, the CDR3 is TGTGCCAGCAGCCCGAGGACAGGGAAAAGCACCGGGGAGCTGTTTTTT. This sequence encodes CASSPRTGKSTGELFF.